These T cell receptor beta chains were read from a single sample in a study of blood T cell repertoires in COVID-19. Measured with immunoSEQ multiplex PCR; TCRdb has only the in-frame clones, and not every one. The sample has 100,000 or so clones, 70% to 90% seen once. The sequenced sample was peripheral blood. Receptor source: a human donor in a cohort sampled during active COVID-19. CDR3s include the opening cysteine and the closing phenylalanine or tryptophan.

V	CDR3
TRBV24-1	CATSDYEEAETQYF
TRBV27	CASSFLEGTQYF
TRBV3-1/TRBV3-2	CASSLIAGSVFF
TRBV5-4	CASSLGGSVSTDTQYF
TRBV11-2	CASSSGTYQETQYF
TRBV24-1	CATSENRGFNEKLFF
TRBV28	CASSTGGPTDTQYF
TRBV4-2	CASSPGDSGNTIYF
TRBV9	CASSVDGGTPYGYTF
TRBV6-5	CASRPGVPHEQYF
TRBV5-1	CASSFAGQNTEAFF
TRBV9	CASSPSGSMNTEAFF
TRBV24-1	CATSDTRKDRGNGYTF
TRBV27	CASRVTGEETSYTF
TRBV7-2	CASKLAGAYEQYF
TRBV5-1	CASTGRSGTSDEQYF
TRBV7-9	CASVPPGLAGTYEQYF
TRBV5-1	CASPFQHF
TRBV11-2	CASSRSSDSNEQYF
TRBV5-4	CASSPGTGVETQYF
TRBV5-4	CASSSGGQDYGYTF
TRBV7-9	CASRQEANYGYTF
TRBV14	CASSQDEGSTGELFF
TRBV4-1	CASSPGQGDYEQYF
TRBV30	CAWSGLAEQYF
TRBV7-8	CASSFMTGDYNTEAFF
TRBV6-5	CASSYRDSSTDTQYF
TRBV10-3	CAISRDSTYEQYF
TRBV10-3	CAISVNKNTDTQYF
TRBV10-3	CAISTDSLGEQYF
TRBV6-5	CASSYSKRSYNEQFF
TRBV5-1	CASSELAGSYNEQFF
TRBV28	CASSSPGRQGDYGYTF
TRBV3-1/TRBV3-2	CASSHGTSGYTDTQYF
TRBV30	CAWSVGRQGRPQHF
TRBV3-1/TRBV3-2	CASSRTSGGGYNEQFF
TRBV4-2	CASSQVRERPETQYF
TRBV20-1	CSYVAVSEQFF
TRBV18	CASSPPSSAGVGEQYF
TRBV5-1	CASTFVTGIQETQYF